Listed below are T cell receptor beta chains from one sample, sequenced in a study of T cell responses to AZD1222 COVID-19 vaccine. The protocol was immunoSEQ multiplex PCR, while the TCRdb copy is restricted to in-frame clones and leaves out a portion. Found here are approximately 140,000 clones, 85% to 95% of them singletons; the top ten hold less than 9.5%. The sequencing here drew on peripheral blood, taken 28 days after the second AZD1222 dose. Source of these receptors: an adult who received the AZD1222 COVID-19 vaccine. Each CDR3 is given with its conserved first and last residue. A D gene is named only where the DNA matches it firmly. Clone size is not always given. Where it is, it says once, few, many or a class for expanded clones.

- TRBJ2-7 TRBV19 TRBD1 CASSTQGVYEQYF TGTGCCAGTAGTACACAGGGGGTCTACGAGCAGTACTTC
- TRBJ2-1 TRBV6-5 TRBD1 CASSYRDRSYNEQFF TGTGCCAGCAGTTACCGGGACAGATCCTACAATGAGCAGTTCTTC
once TRBJ1-1 TRBV5-1 - CASSSLGRTEAFF TGCGCCAGCAGCTCCCTCGGTCGGACTGAAGCTTTCTTT
once TRBJ1-5 TRBV11-2 TRBD1 CASSRGGQGNQPQHF TGTGCCAGCAGCCGAGGGGGCCAAGGCAATCAGCCCCAGCATTTT
- TRBJ2-1 TRBV10-3 TRBD1 CAISELKGADQFF TGTGCCATCAGTGAGTTGAAGGGGGCGGACCAGTTCTTC
- TRBJ2-1 TRBV6-5 - CASSPGLSGYNEQFF TGTGCCAGCAGTCCGGGACTTTCGGGCTACAATGAGCAGTTCTTC
- TRBJ2-2 TRBV6-5 - CASSYSSGRELFF TGTGCCAGCAGTTACTCGAGTGGAAGGGAGCTGTTTTTT
- TRBJ2-3 TRBV5-1 - CASSLQGRGDTQYF TGCGCCAGCAGCTTACAGGGACGCGGGGATACGCAGTATTTT
- TRBJ2-1 TRBV28 TRBD2 CASSSHLRLARTQNSYNEQFF TGTGCCAGCAGTTCTCACCTAAGACTAGCGAGAACACAGAACTCCTACAATGAGCAGTTCTTC
- TRBJ1-2 TRBV6-5 TRBD1 CASRPDRENGYTF TGTGCCAGCAGACCGGACAGGGAAAATGGCTACACCTTC
- TRBJ1-3 TRBV21-1 - CASSKSCGAPTSGNTIYF TGTGCCAGCAGCAAATCTTGCGGGGCCCCGACATCTGGAAACACCATATATTTT
- TRBJ2-2 TRBV15 TRBD1 CATSSRDRATGELFF TGTGCCACCAGCTCCCGGGACAGAGCCACCGGGGAGCTGTTTTTT
- TRBJ2-3 TRBV4-3 TRBD2 CASSQDPGGGGGTDTQYF TGCGCCAGCAGCCAAGATCCGGGCGGGGGAGGAGGCACAGATACGCAGTATTTT
- TRBJ1-3 TRBV13 - CASSRTGNTIYF TGTGCCAGCAGCAGAACTGGAAACACCATATATTTT
- TRBJ1-2 TRBV19 TRBD1 CASSTGQGNYGYTF TGTGCCAGTAGTACTGGACAGGGAAACTATGGCTACACCTTC
- TRBJ1-1 TRBV9 - CASSVDPGGPEAFF TGTGCCAGCAGCGTAGATCCGGGTGGGCCTGAAGCTTTCTTT
- TRBJ1-2 TRBV10-3 - CAISGDIANYGYTF TGTGCCATCAGTGGAGACATAGCTAACTATGGCTACACCTTC
- TRBJ2-1 TRBV19 - CASSIMDPSSYNEQFF TGTGCCAGTAGTATTATGGACCCGAGCTCCTACAATGAGCAGTTCTTC
- TRBJ1-2 TRBV3-1/TRBV3-2 TRBD1 CASSSRDRATVSGYTF TGTGCCAGCAGCTCCCGGGACAGGGCTACGGTGAGTGGCTACACCTTC
- TRBJ1-2 TRBV6-5 - CASSYFLTGRGGYTF TGTGCCAGCAGTTACTTCCTGACAGGCCGGGGGGGCTACACCTTC
- TRBJ2-1 TRBV6-5 - CASSPTRWAEQFF TGTGCCAGCAGCCCAACCCGCTGGGCCGAGCAGTTCTTC
- TRBJ1-5 TRBV19 TRBD1 CASTPGWTGVQPQHF TGTGCCAGTACTCCCGGGTGGACAGGGGTACAGCCCCAGCATTTT
- TRBJ1-1 TRBV2 - CASSTTGSSEAFF TGTGCCAGCAGTACTACAGGGTCATCTGAAGCTTTCTTT
- TRBJ2-2 TRBV5-1 TRBD2 CASRPRTSGGPQGTGELFF TGCGCCAGCAGACCTCGGACTAGCGGGGGGCCCCAGGGCACCGGGGAGCTGTTTTTT
- TRBJ1-2 TRBV7-2 - CASSLDNRVNYGYTF TGTGCCAGCAGCTTAGATAACAGGGTCAACTATGGCTACACCTTC
- TRBJ1-5 TRBV30 - CAWSKGTEQPQHF TGTGCCTGGAGTAAGGGGACCGAACAGCCCCAGCATTTT
once TRBJ1-6 TRBV19 TRBD1 CASVDRPSSHYNSPLHF TGTGCCAGTGTGGACAGGCCTTCTTCACACTATAATTCACCCCTCCACTTT
- TRBJ1-2 TRBV9 - CASSAGEGRTNYGYTF TGTGCCAGCAGCGCGGGAGAGGGGAGGACGAACTATGGCTACACCTTC
once TRBJ1-1 TRBV5-1 TRBD1 CASSPGQGTNTEAFF TGCGCCAGCAGCCCGGGACAGGGAACGAACACTGAAGCTTTCTTT
- TRBJ1-1 TRBV19 - CASIGSFSGTEAFF TGTGCCAGCATAGGGTCCTTTAGCGGGACTGAAGCTTTCTTT
- TRBJ1-1 TRBV6-6 - CASSPYGALNTEAFF TGTGCCAGCAGTCCCTATGGGGCTCTGAACACTGAAGCTTTCTTT
- TRBJ2-1 TRBV28 TRBD1 CASSLLPGQGANYNEQFF TGTGCCAGCAGTTTATTGCCCGGACAGGGGGCAAACTACAATGAGCAGTTCTTC
- TRBJ1-1 TRBV29-1 - CSDRMGGNTEAFF TGCAGCGACAGAATGGGGGGGAACACTGAAGCTTTCTTT
- TRBJ1-5 TRBV12-3/TRBV12-4 - CASSNSNQPQHF TGTGCCAGCAGCAATAGCAATCAGCCCCAGCATTTT
- TRBJ1-1 TRBV20-1 - CSARSGDGAFF TGCAGTGCTAGATCAGGGGATGGGGCTTTCTTT
- TRBJ1-2 TRBV6-1 TRBD1 CASSDRMDREGGYTF TGTGCCAGCAGCGACCGGATGGACAGGGAAGGAGGCTACACCTTC
- TRBJ1-2 TRBV7-9 - CASSSGGYGYTF TGTGCCAGCAGCTCGGGAGGCTATGGCTACACCTTC
- TRBJ2-1 TRBV5-6 - CASSLGQQGNEQFF TGTGCCAGCAGCTTGGGACAGCAAGGGAATGAGCAGTTCTTC
- TRBJ1-6 TRBV5-1 TRBD1 CASSLRTGNSPLHF TGCGCCAGCAGCTTACGGACAGGGAATTCACCCCTCCACTTT